A selection of T cell receptor beta chains follows, all from one sample in a study of T-cell reconstitution after alpha-beta-depleted transplantation in children. TCRdb used MiXCR to reprocess the PCR reads, holding one entry per CDR3 protein. Here the sample spans hundreds of thousands of distinct CDR3 sequences, roughly a tenth being singletons. The source material was PBMCs, sampled before TCRalphabeta/CD19-depleted stem cell transplant. The source is a child younger than 10 with inherited bone marrow failure, due to receive a stem cell transplant. Each CDR3 is given with its conserved first and last residue. The D gene is left open where the match is weak. Where a row states a size, it is once, few, many or the class of an expanded clone; other rows omit it.

d_call j_call v_call clone_size cdr3_nt cdr3_aa
NA TRBJ2-3 TRBV5-1 many TGCGCCAGCAGCTTGAGTCGTCCGGAGGATACGCAGTATTTT CASSLSRPEDTQYF
NA TRBJ2-5 TRBV27 many TGTGCCAGCTGGTTTGGTCTTTGGGCAGAAGAGACCCAGTACTTC CASWFGLWAEETQYF
TRBD2 TRBJ2-1 TRBV12-3/TRBV12-4 many TGTGCCAGCAGTTTATTTAGCGGGAGGCTATACAATGAGCAGTTCTTC CASSLFSGRLYNEQFF
NA TRBJ1-6 TRBV13 NA TGTGCCAGCAGTTCCGGGACCTATAATTCACCCCTCCACTTT CASSSGTYNSPLHF
NA TRBJ1-4 TRBV7-9 few TGTGCCAGCAGCTACTCTAGGGCCGACTTTAATGAAAAACTGTTTTTT CASSYSRADFNEKLFF
NA TRBJ2-7 TRBV2 many TGTGCCAGCAGTGATGGCGAGCAGTACTTC CASSDGEQYF
TRBD1 TRBJ1-5 TRBV27 many TGTGCCAGCAGCCGACTTAACAGGGGGAGCAATCAGCCCCAGCATTTT CASSRLNRGSNQPQHF
NA TRBJ2-7 TRBV3-1 NA TGTGCCAGCAGCCCCGGGCCAGCCTGCGAGCAGTACTTC CASSPGPACEQYF
TRBD1 TRBJ2-2 TRBV7-8 many TGTGCCAGCAGCATAGGCCGGGACAGCACCGGGGAGCTGTTTTTT CASSIGRDSTGELFF
NA TRBJ2-2 TRBV5-5 NA TGTGCCAGCAGCTTAGGACTGAATAGTTACACCGGGGAGCTGTTTTTT CASSLGLNSYTGELFF
NA TRBJ2-7 TRBV12-2 NA TGTGCAAGTCGCTTCGAGGGACCCACCTACGAGCAGTACTTC CASRFEGPTYEQYF
TRBD1 TRBJ2-7 TRBV20-1 many TGCAGTGCTAGAGATAAAATGGGGGGACAGGGGGCCTACGAGCAGTACTTC CSARDKMGGQGAYEQYF
NA TRBJ2-7 TRBV12-3/TRBV12-4 many TGTGCCAGCAGTTTAGCGCAGACAGGAGACTCCTACGAGCAGTACTTC CASSLAQTGDSYEQYF
TRBD2 TRBJ2-2 TRBV7-2 NA TGTGCCAGCAGCGCGGTAGTACCGGGACTAGCGGGAGTGGCGAACACCGGGGAGCTGTTTTTT CASSAVVPGLAGVANTGELFF
NA TRBJ2-2 TRBV20-1 many TGCAGTGCTAGGTCCGTCGCGGCGAACACCGGGGAGCTGTTTTTT CSARSVAANTGELFF
TRBD1 TRBJ2-2 TRBV5-4 NA TGTGCCAGCAGCTACCAGGGGGCTTGGACCGGGGAGCTGTTTTTT CASSYQGAWTGELFF
TRBD2 TRBJ2-5 TRBV4-1 NA TGCGCCAGCAGGTCCGAAGTAGCGGGACCCGTCGGAGAGACCCAGTACTTC CASRSEVAGPVGETQYF
TRBD1 TRBJ1-5 TRBV6-5 many TGTGCCAGCAGTTCCCTCCGACAGGGTGGCCAGCCCCAGCATTTT CASSSLRQGGQPQHF
NA TRBJ1-3 TRBV19 few TGTGCCAGTTTCCCGGGAGGCTCTGGAAACACCATATATTTT CASFPGGSGNTIYF
NA TRBJ2-3 TRBV5-1 many TGCGCCAGCAGCTTTTACGGTAGCACAGATACGCAGTATTTT CASSFYGSTDTQYF
TRBD1 TRBJ2-1 TRBV7-9 many TGTGCCAGCAGCCCACACAGGGGGCAGGGGTCCTACAATGAGCAGTTCTTC CASSPHRGQGSYNEQFF
NA TRBJ2-3 TRBV20-1 few TGCAGTGCTGCTTGGGGGAGGGGGACAGATACGCAGTATTTT CSAAWGRGTDTQYF
NA TRBJ2-1 TRBV7-6 many TGTGCCAGCAGCTTATGGGCAGCCCCTGACTCCTACAATGAGCAGTTCTTC CASSLWAAPDSYNEQFF
NA TRBJ2-3 TRBV27 many TGTGCCAGCAGCCCTCTAATTCCTAGCACAGATACGCAGTATTTT CASSPLIPSTDTQYF
TRBD1 TRBJ1-5 TRBV12-3/TRBV12-4 few TGTGCCAGCAGTTTAGAGGGGGCAAGTCAGCCCCAGCATTTT CASSLEGASQPQHF
TRBD2 TRBJ2-1 TRBV20-1 many TGCAGTGCTAAGACTTTCCTAGCGGGAGAGGGGTCCTACAATGAGCAGTTCTTC CSAKTFLAGEGSYNEQFF
NA TRBJ1-2 TRBV5-1 many TGCGCCAGCAGCGGACAACAGGGAGGTCTTGGCTACACCTTC CASSGQQGGLGYTF
TRBD1 TRBJ2-7 TRBV20-1 many TGCAGTGCTAGGGCTCTGGGACAGGGCGAGTACGAGCAGTACTTC CSARALGQGEYEQYF
NA TRBJ2-3 TRBV7-6 many TGTGCCAGCAGCCCATCGGGCAGGGGGGTTCCTACGCAGTATTTT CASSPSGRGVPTQYF
NA TRBJ2-3 TRBV5-1 many TGCGCCAGCAGCCAAGGCAGCGGTTTCACAGATACGCAGTATTTT CASSQGSGFTDTQYF
NA TRBJ2-3 TRBV5-1 NA TGCGCCAGCAGCTTGGAGCGAGCCACAGATACGCAGTATTTT CASSLERATDTQYF
TRBD2 TRBJ2-7 TRBV27 many TGTGCCAGCAGTCTATATGGGAGGCGGGAGGGCCCTCTCTACGAGCAGTACTTC CASSLYGRREGPLYEQYF
TRBD2 TRBJ2-1 TRBV6-2/TRBV6-3 NA TGTGCCAGCAGTTGGACTAGCGGAAAACAGTCCTACAATGAGCAGTTCTTC CASSWTSGKQSYNEQFF
NA TRBJ2-3 TRBV9 few TGTGCCAGCAGCGTGAGCCGTTACAGGGGCGGGGATACAGATACGCAGTATTTT CASSVSRYRGGDTDTQYF
NA TRBJ2-3 TRBV20-1 many TGCAGTGCTAGCATGAGGAGCGACACAGATACGCAGTATTTT CSASMRSDTDTQYF
TRBD1 TRBJ1-1 TRBV5-6 few TGTGCCAGCAGCCTGAAGGACAGGAGGAACACTGAAGCTTTCTTT CASSLKDRRNTEAFF
NA TRBJ2-7 TRBV27 NA TGTGCCAGCAGTTTAAGTCAAGCCTACGAGCAGTACTTC CASSLSQAYEQYF
NA TRBJ2-3 TRBV4-3 NA TGCGCCAGCAGCCAAGTCCTAGGAGATACGCAGTATTTT CASSQVLGDTQYF
NA TRBJ2-3 TRBV19 few TGTGCCACCCCCGACCCCTACACAGATACGCAGTATTTT CATPDPYTDTQYF
TRBD1 TRBJ2-5 TRBV10-2 many TGCGCCAGCAGGGGGACAGGGACCTCAGAGACCCAGTACTTC CASRGTGTSETQYF
NA TRBJ2-2 TRBV4-3 many TGCGCCAGCAGCCAAGGGCGCGGGGCCAGGGAGCTGTTTTTT CASSQGRGARELFF
TRBD1 TRBJ2-3 TRBV7-6 few TGTGCCAGCAGCTTAGGGACAGGATCTGCAGATACGCAGTATTTT CASSLGTGSADTQYF
NA TRBJ2-4 TRBV27 many TGTGCCAGCAGTTTTACCGGGGACATTCAGTACTTC CASSFTGDIQYF
NA TRBJ2-3 TRBV11-2 once TGTGCCAGCAGCTCGAGGGGCGGACAGCGCACAGATACGCAGTATTTT CASSSRGGQRTDTQYF
TRBD1 TRBJ1-5 TRBV14 many TGTGCCAGGCAGGCGGGACAGGCTCCGAACGATCAGCCCCAGCATTTT CARQAGQAPNDQPQHF
TRBD2 TRBJ2-4 TRBV5-4 NA TGTGCCAGCAGCTGGGGACTAGCGGATATCAAAAACATTCAGTACTTC CASSWGLADIKNIQYF
TRBD1 TRBJ1-2 TRBV7-9 many TGTGCCAGCAGCTTTCAGGGACAGATTAACTATGGCTACACCTTC CASSFQGQINYGYTF
NA TRBJ1-5 TRBV10-1 many TGCGCCAGCAGTGATGGTCCCCCAGGAGACCCCAATCAGCCCCAGCATTTT CASSDGPPGDPNQPQHF